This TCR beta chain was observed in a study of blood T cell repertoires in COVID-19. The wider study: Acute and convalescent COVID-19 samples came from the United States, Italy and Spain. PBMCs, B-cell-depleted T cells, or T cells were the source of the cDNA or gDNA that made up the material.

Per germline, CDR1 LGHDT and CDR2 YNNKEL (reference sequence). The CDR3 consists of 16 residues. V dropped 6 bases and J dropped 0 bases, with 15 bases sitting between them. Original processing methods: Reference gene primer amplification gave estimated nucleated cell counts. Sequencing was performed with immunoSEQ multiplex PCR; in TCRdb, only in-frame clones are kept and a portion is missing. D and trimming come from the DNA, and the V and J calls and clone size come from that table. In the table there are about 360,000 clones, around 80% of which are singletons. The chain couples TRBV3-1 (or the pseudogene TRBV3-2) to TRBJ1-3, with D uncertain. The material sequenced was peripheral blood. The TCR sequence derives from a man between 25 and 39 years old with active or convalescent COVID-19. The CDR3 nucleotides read TGTGCCAGCAGTCGATCTATTGGGCTCTCTGGAAACACCATATATTTT. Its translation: CASSRSIGLSGNTIYF.